This T cell receptor (beta chain) emerged from a study of T-cell memory formation after mild COVID-19. Study overall: TCR clusters mostly belonged to single donors.

This CDR3 spans 14 amino acids. The germline V and J ends were trimmed by 4 bases and 1 base, with 8 bases remaining between them. Germline V lookup: CDR1 SGHNT, CDR2 YENEEA. Study-wide points: Memory from before infection featured some responding clones, which suggests cross-reactive memory joined. CD4/CD8 balance characterized clones contracting day 15 to 85, and CD4+ skew characterized later expanders.

This clonotype showed up just a few times. What it recognizes is unknown. Employing constant-segment primers, 5'RACE generated TCR alpha and TCR beta cDNA libraries bearing sample barcodes and UMIs. TCRdb redid the calling of the 5' RACE reads with MiXCR, one entry per CDR3 protein. The table records roughly 560,000 distinct CDR3 sequences, roughly 20% of them present only once. The receptor's source is an adult woman who had mild COVID-19 (a few samples of this study predate the infection). Cell type and time point are not known. The genes are TRBV11-3 and TRBJ1-3; D remains ambiguous. Sequenced: PBMCs or a T cell subset sorted from them (not recorded which). CDR3 sequence reads: CASSSGVSGNTIYF. The CDR3 DNA is TGTGCCAGCAGCTCGGGAGTTTCTGGAAACACCATATATTTT.